This record concerns one T cell receptor beta chain sequence. Germline-derived CDR1 and CDR2 are SGHDT and YYEEEE. V was pared by 0 bases and J by 3 bases, with 13 bases between. This CDR3 is built from 16 residues. The data were obtained in a study of blood T cell repertoires in COVID-19. Study at large: T cells, B-cell-depleted T cells, or PBMCs provided the cDNA or gDNA that served as material.

The table came from immunoSEQ multiplex PCR; TCRdb's copy has only in-frame clones and leaves some out. The sample consists of some 370,000 clones, about 90% of them appearing once. This receptor was obtained from a man aged 18 to 29 with active or convalescent COVID-19. The chain employs TRBV5-6 and TRBJ1-5; possible D gene TRBD1, 5 bases. The sequenced sample consisted of peripheral blood. The CDR3 region has the DNA TGTGCCAGCAGCTTGGATAGGGGAAGGAACAATCAGCCCCAGCATTTT. Translated, it gives CASSLDRGRNNQPQHF.